This entry concerns a single TCR beta chain. The data were taken from a study of blood T cells in healthy people across ages. Primers used in a second PCR of about 7 to 12 cycles were a sample-barcoded 5' primer and a J-beta primer mix. Every molecule of cDNA carried a tag from a template-switch adaptor with 12 random nucleotides. TCRdb called the 5' RACE reads again in MiXCR, with one record for every CDR3 protein. The sample comprises more than 1,400,000 distinct CDR3 sequences, around 39% of which are singletons, and 7.9% rests with the top ten. The donors, all healthy, were Caucasians living in Russia, aged about 6 to 90. The clonotype originates from a woman aged 18-30 years in good health. The sample comprised blood.

The CDR3 DNA reads TGTGCCAGCAGCAGGGACAGTGCTTTGGGCTACACCTTC. It codes for CASSRDSALGYTF. The chain links TRBV12-3 or TRBV12-4 to TRBJ1-2, with TRBD1 matching over 7 bases. J lost 8 bases, V lost 6 bases, and 9 bases had no gene match. The CDR3 length is 13 residues.